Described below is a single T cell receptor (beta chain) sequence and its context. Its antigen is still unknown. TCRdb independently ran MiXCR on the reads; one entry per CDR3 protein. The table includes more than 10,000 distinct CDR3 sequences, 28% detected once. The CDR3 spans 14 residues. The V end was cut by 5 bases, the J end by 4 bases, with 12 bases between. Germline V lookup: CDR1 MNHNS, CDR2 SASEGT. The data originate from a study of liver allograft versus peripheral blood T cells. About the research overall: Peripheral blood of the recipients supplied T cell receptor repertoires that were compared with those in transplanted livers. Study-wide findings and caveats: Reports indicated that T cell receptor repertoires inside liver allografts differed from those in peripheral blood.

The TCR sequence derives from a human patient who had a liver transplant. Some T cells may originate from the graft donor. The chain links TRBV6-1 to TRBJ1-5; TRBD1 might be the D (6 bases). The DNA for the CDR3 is TGTGCCAGCAGTAACCAACAGGGAAATCAGCCCCAGCATTTT. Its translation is CASSNQQGNQPQHF.